The present TCR beta chain was sequenced within a study of OX40 agonist ivuxolimab in advanced cancers. Overall study: Dose-escalation patients suffered from hepatocellular carcinoma, melanoma, renal cell or head and neck cancer. Overall study results and limits: The work left the antigen specificity of expanded peripheral T cells undetermined.

J gave up 11 bases and V 6 bases, and 13 bases lay outside the gene matches. The CDR3 runs to 14 residues. Germline V gene sequence: CDR1 MNHEY, CDR2 SVGAGI. TCRdb keeps only in-frame clones here, not all; method: immunoSEQ multiplex PCR. The table lists about 64,000 clones, roughly 80% of them singletons. Worth noting for this clone: Its specificity is unknown.

Patients with autoimmune history or systemic immunosuppression were excluded. The investigators sampled blood at baseline, at cycle 4 day 1, and at cycle 7 day 1. V is TRBV6-5 and J is TRBJ2-7, with 10 nucleotides matching TRBD1. Sample: CD4+ or CD8+ T cells sorted from blood, taken in a trial of the OX40 agonist ivuxolimab. The TCR comes from an adult with an advanced solid tumor such as melanoma, head and neck, liver or kidney cancer. For the CDR3, the DNA is TGTGCCAGCAGCCTTCGACAGGGGGCAGGGAAAAAGTACTTC. Protein sequence: CASSLRQGAGKKYF.